The clone carrying this T cell receptor (beta chain) turned up a few times. This entry comes from a study of technical replicates of blood from several donors. The protocol was immunoSEQ multiplex PCR, while the TCRdb copy is restricted to in-frame clones and leaves out a portion. Here the sample spans tens of thousands of clones, roughly 77% being singletons. Germline lookup yields CDR1 SGHDT and CDR2 YYEEEE. The J segment lost 6 bases and the V segment lost 2 bases, leaving 2 bases of the junction unmatched. The CDR3 covers 12 residues. What was sequenced was PBMCs. This receptor was taken from a human donor in good health. Some clones in this sample may be carry-over from other donors' samples. The chain combines TRBV5-6 with TRBJ2-7; 7 bases fit TRBD1. The CDR3 region is CASSFDRVEQYF. DNA of the CDR3: TGTGCCAGCAGCTTTGACAGGGTCGAGCAGTACTTC.